The 30 T cell receptor beta chains below were found in one sample sequenced in a study of blood T cell repertoires in COVID-19. Profiling relied on immunoSEQ multiplex PCR, and the TCRdb table lists in-frame clones only, not all of them. Among around 390,000 clones, more than 75% were seen once, and the ten largest hold roughly a tenth. The sequencing sample was made of PBMCs or T cells enriched from blood (not recorded which). These TCRs come from a woman between 45 and 60 years old who had recovered from COVID-19.

The chain employs TRBV5-1 and TRBJ2-1, with D perhaps matching TRBD1 (6 bases). Per the germline V gene, CDR1 is SGHRS and CDR2 is YFSETQ. V was clipped by 0 bases and J by 6 bases, with 13 bases between them. CDR3 length equals 15 residues. CDR3 amino acids: CASSLGDRRTNEQFF. CDR3 DNA sequence: TGCGCCAGCAGCTTGGGTGACAGGCGTACCAATGAGCAGTTCTTC.

This clone showed up just once. The rearrangement joins TRBV7-6 to TRBJ2-3, with TRBD2 as a possible D gene (6 bases). With 5 bases removed from V and 2 bases from J, the gap between germline ends came to 11 bases. The CDR3 runs to 14 residues. The germline gives CDR1 SGHVS, CDR2 FNYEAQ. CDR3 DNA: TGTGCCAGCAGCGCTAGCGCCCACACAGATACGCAGTATTTT. Its protein product is CASSASAHTDTQYF.

This chain uses TRBV7-8 with TRBJ2-7; maybe TRBD2 (6 bases). CDR3 length: 16 residues. Germline CDR1 SGHVS, CDR2 FQNEAQ. The ends were cut back, 1 base at V and 4 bases at J, with 17 bases in the middle. CDR3 amino acids: CASSLDRRGTHYEQYF. DNA for the CDR3: TGTGCCAGCAGCTTAGATAGGAGGGGTACCCATTACGAGCAGTACTTC.

The chain links TRBV19 to TRBJ2-7, with a tentative D call TRBD1 (5 bases). The CDR3 covers 13 residues. Germline CDR1 reads LNHDA; CDR2 reads SQIVND (reference sequence). Trimming pared 0 bases from V and 4 bases from J, leaving 7 bases between. The CDR3 coding sequence is TGTGCCAGTAGTATAGAAAAGGGGTACGAGCAGTACTTC. It yields the protein CASSIEKGYEQYF.

For this clone: The junction departs from germline at one end; a sequencing error may be responsible. This chain connects TRBV30 to TRBJ1-1; D gene uncertain. This CDR3 comprises 12 residues. Germline assignment: CDR1 GTSNPN and CDR2 SVGIG (reference sequence). CDR3 DNA: TGTGCCTGGAGTGTGTTTCAGGCTGACGCTTTCTTT. Amino acid sequence: CAWSVFQADAFF. Supplemented by reference TRBV30 and TRBJ1-1, the full variable domain reads SQTIHQWPATLVQPVGSPLSLECTVEGTSNPNLYWYRQAAGRGLQLLFYSVGIGQISSEVPQNLSASRPQDRQFILSSKKLLLSDSGFYLCAWSVFQADAFFGQGTRLTVV.

This sequence joins TRBV14 and TRBJ1-2, with D unclear. The CDR3 is 16 residues long. Per the germline V gene, CDR1 is SGHDN and CDR2 is FVKESK. V shed 0 bases and J shed 1 base, with 12 bases lying between them. This chain's CDR3 is CASSQEQRDFNYGYTF. Here the CDR3 DNA reads TGTGCCAGCAGCCAAGAGCAACGGGATTTTAACTATGGCTACACCTTC.

J is TRBJ1-3 and V is TRBV5-1, with TRBD1 as a possible D gene (5 bases). This CDR3 is 12 amino acids long. The V end was cut by 3 bases, the J end by 6 bases, with 7 bases between. The V gene's germline CDR1 is SGHRS and CDR2 YFSETQ. This chain's CDR3 is CASSSRVNTIYF. In nucleotides, the CDR3 is TGCGCCAGCAGCTCCAGGGTAAACACCATATATTTT.

The chain combines TRBV4-3 with TRBJ1-1, with 9 bases lining up with TRBD1. The J segment lost 4 bases and the V segment lost 1 base, leaving 7 bases of the junction unmatched. This CDR3 is built from 16 residues. The germline CDR1 and CDR2 sequences are LGHNA and YSLEER. The CDR3 sequence: CASSQAHTGGFTEAFF. CDR3 bases: TGCGCCAGCAGCCAAGCACACACAGGGGGCTTCACTGAAGCTTTCTTT.

The rearrangement joins TRBV2 to TRBJ1-2; TRBD1 aligns across 9 bases. After removal of 11 bases from V and 4 bases from J, the junction contained 5 bases not matched to a gene. The CDR3 consists of 12 residues. Germline V CDR1 and CDR2: SNHLY, FYNNEI. The CDR3 sequence is CAGGQGGYGYTF. As DNA, the CDR3 is TGTGCCGGGGGACAGGGCGGCTATGGCTACACCTTC.

This clone has just a few counts. V usage is TRBV27 and J usage is TRBJ2-6; D is possibly TRBD1 (5 bases). Germline V CDR1 and CDR2: MNHEY, SMNVEV (reference sequence). The CDR3 contains 17 residues. Trimming pared 5 bases from V and 0 bases from J, leaving 14 bases between. This CDR3 reads CASSRLNRNSGANVLTF. The CDR3 DNA reads as TGTGCCAGCAGTCGCCTTAACAGGAACTCTGGGGCCAACGTCCTGACTTTC.

The V and J genes are TRBV28 and TRBJ2-7, with a tentative D call TRBD2 (6 bases). The CDR3 loop spans 12 amino acids. Germline V CDR1 and CDR2: MDHEN, SYDVKM. V lost 2 bases and J lost 6, with 8 bases in between. CDR3 region: CASSLGGVEQYF. CDR3 in DNA: TGTGCCAGCAGTTTAGGAGGGGTCGAGCAGTACTTC.

The rearrangement uses TRBV29-1 and TRBJ1-1; D not resolved. V dropped 4 bases and J dropped 2 bases, with 11 bases sitting between them. The CDR3 sequence is 13 residues long. CDR1 and CDR2 (germline): SQVTM, ANQGSEA. The CDR3 spells CSVVRQANTEAFF. CDR3 DNA: TGCAGCGTTGTACGTCAGGCAAACACTGAAGCTTTCTTT.

This clone was recorded only once. The genes are TRBV4-3 and TRBJ1-2; the D is unclear. V was shortened by 0 bases and J by 0 bases, with 8 bases between the two germline ends. CDR1 LGHNA and CDR2 YSLEER come from the germline V gene. The CDR3 runs 15 residues. The CDR3 loop reads CASSQDLLPNYGYTF. The CDR3 DNA reads as TGCGCCAGCAGCCAAGATCTTCTCCCTAACTATGGCTACACCTTC.

The chain links TRBV28 to TRBJ1-3, with D possibly TRBD1 on 6 matching bases. The germline CDR1 and CDR2 sequences are MDHEN and SYDVKM. The CDR3 loop spans 15 amino acids. V was trimmed by 5 bases and J by 2 bases, leaving 13 bases between them. DNA of the CDR3: TGTGCCAGCAGTCCGACAGGTGAAACTGGAAACACCATATATTTT. This codes for CASSPTGETGNTIYF.

V and J are TRBV25-1 and TRBJ1-5; D gene unclear. Deletions cut 1 base from V and 6 bases from J, with 10 bases between. CDR3 length: 14 amino acids. Germline lookup yields CDR1 MGHDK and CDR2 SYGVNS. The CDR3 coding sequence is TGTGCCAGCAGTGAATCGCTGAGTAGTCAGCCCCAGCATTTT. This translates into CASSESLSSQPQHF.

The chain uses TRBV11-3 and TRBJ2-3, with 7 bases aligning to TRBD1. This CDR3 region has 18 residues. The junction had 13 bases not matched to a gene; V was cut back by 0 bases and J by 4 bases. Germline V CDR1 and CDR2: SGHNT, YENEEA. Here the CDR3 reads CASSLDRTPTQGADTQYF. DNA of the CDR3: TGTGCCAGCAGCTTAGATAGGACCCCTACCCAGGGGGCAGATACGCAGTATTTT.

This clone was counted between two and nine times. The V and J genes are TRBV7-8 and TRBJ1-3, with a weak D call TRBD1 (5 bases). This CDR3 region has 14 residues. The V gene lost 3 bases and the J gene lost 5 bases, with 11 bases spanning the gap. The germline V gene has CDR1 SGHVS and CDR2 FQNEAQ. CDR3 loop: CASSLGRERNTIYF. For the CDR3, the DNA is TGTGCCAGCAGCTTGGGCAGGGAACGAAACACCATATATTTT.

CDR3 in DNA: TGCGCCAGCAGGTCGGCAGGGGGAAATGGCTACACCTTC. This codes for CASRSAGGNGYTF. The genes are TRBV4-1 and TRBJ1-2; 7 nucleotides line up with TRBD1. With V trimmed by 6 bases and J by 6 bases, 7 bases remained unmatched. The CDR3 is 13 residues long. Germline CDR1 MGHRA, CDR2 YSYEKL.

Details on this clone: An end of the junction differs from the germline gene, which may be a read error. The sample has other DNA sequences that encode this CDR3 too. This sequence joins TRBV6-5 and TRBJ2-4; no clear D. CDR3 size: 15 residues. CDR1 is MNHEY, CDR2 SVGAGI, per germline. CDR3 loop: CASSYGSVAKNIQYF. The CDR3 DNA reads TGTGCCAGCAGTTACGGCTCCGTAGCCAAAAACATTCAGTACTTT.

The gene calls are TRBV7-9 and TRBJ2-6; tentatively, D is TRBD1 (5 bases). Germline CDR1 reads SEHNR; CDR2 reads FQNEAQ (reference sequence). There are 15 residues in the CDR3. The V and J ends lost 5 bases and 0 bases respectively, with 8 bases between them. This CDR3 reads CASSRTPSGANVLTF. The CDR3 bases are TGTGCCAGCAGCCGGACACCCTCTGGGGCCAACGTCCTGACTTTC.

The V call is TRBV5-5, the J call TRBJ2-5; 9 bases are shared with TRBD2. Germline-derived CDR1 and CDR2 are SGHKS and YYEKEE (reference sequence). The CDR3 runs to 15 residues. J lost 5 bases, V lost 3 bases, and 8 bases had no gene match. CDR3 coding DNA: TGTGCCAGCAGCTCGGGAGCGGGGGGATGGGAGACCCAGTACTTC. This sequence encodes CASSSGAGGWETQYF.

The chain couples TRBV6-1 to TRBJ1-5; D unresolved. Trimming pared 3 bases from V and 7 bases from J, leaving 13 bases between. The CDR3 extends over 14 amino acids. Germline V CDR1 and CDR2: MNHNS, SASEGT. CDR3 in amino acids: CASSDSGSNQPQHF. In DNA form, the CDR3 reads TGTGCCAGCAGTGATAGCGGCTCGAACCAGCCCCAGCATTTT.

V usage is TRBV6-5 and J usage is TRBJ1-2; 9 bases align to TRBD1. The CDR3 consists of 15 residues. Germline lookup yields CDR1 MNHEY and CDR2 SVGAGI. V gave up 0 bases and J gave up 4 bases; unmatched junction bases: 3. CDR3 in amino acids: CASSYSGTGSYGYTF. The CDR3, as DNA: TGTGCCAGCAGTTACTCCGGGACAGGGAGCTATGGCTACACCTTC.

This sequence joins TRBV6-5 and TRBJ1-2; TRBD1 matches at 9 bases. CDR3 length: 14 residues. Germline-derived CDR1 and CDR2 are MNHEY and SVGAGI. V shed 6 bases and J 5 bases; nucleotides not matched to a gene: 7. CDR3 loop: CASRGQGAAYGYTF. The CDR3 nucleotides read TGTGCCAGCAGGGGACAGGGTGCTGCTTATGGCTACACCTTC.

This clone showed up just once. The gene calls are TRBV30 and TRBJ1-4; D is unresolved. There are 13 residues in the CDR3. The germline CDR1 and CDR2 sequences are GTSNPN and SVGIG (reference sequence). V shed 6 bases and J shed 2 bases, with 10 bases lying between them. The CDR3 spells CACQRHTNEKLFF. As DNA, the CDR3 is TGTGCCTGTCAAAGACACACTAATGAAAAACTGTTTTTT.

The chain employs TRBV14 and TRBJ2-2, with D tentatively TRBD2 (5 bases). Deletions cut 1 base from V and 5 bases from J, with 8 bases between. The CDR3 covers 14 residues. CDR1 and CDR2 (germline): SGHDN, FVKESK. CDR3 residues: CASSQGTYTGELFF. The DNA for the CDR3 is TGTGCCAGCAGCCAAGGGACTTATACCGGGGAGCTGTTTTTT. Variable domain in full (rest from reference TRBV14 and TRBJ2-2): EAGVTQFPSHSVIEKGQTVTLRCDPISGHDNLYWYRRVMGKEIKFLLHFVKESKQDESGMPNNRFLAERTGGTYSTLKVQPAELEDSGVYFCASSQGTYTGELFFGEGSRLTVL.

Only one count was recorded for this clone. This chain connects TRBV12-3 or TRBV12-4 to TRBJ2-7; no clear D gene. Trimming left V 4 bases short and J 7 bases short, with 8 bases between. There are 11 residues in the CDR3. The CDR3: CASSSVREQYF. In DNA form, the CDR3 reads TGTGCCAGCAGTTCAGTGAGGGAGCAGTACTTC.

V is TRBV28 and J is TRBJ2-7, with a weak D call TRBD1 (6 bases). V lost 6 bases and J 5 bases, leaving 20 bases between the germline ends. Germline-derived CDR1 and CDR2 are MDHEN and SYDVKM. The CDR3 totals 15 residues. CDR3 nucleotides: TGTGCCAGCAGCCCTAGTGGGGCAGGGGCACACGAGCAGTACTTC. Translation: CASSPSGAGAHEQYF.

A single count supports this clone. The chain links TRBV7-9 to TRBJ1-1; D gene uncertain. V shed 5 bases and J shed 6 bases, with 10 bases lying between them. Per germline, CDR1 SEHNR and CDR2 FQNEAQ (reference sequence). There are 12 residues in the CDR3. The CDR3 nucleotides read TGTGCCAGCAGCCGCACAGACGCTGAAGCTTTCTTT. Residues: CASSRTDAEAFF.

The chain links TRBV15 to TRBJ2-7, with TRBD1 matching 7 bases. Germline V CDR1 and CDR2: LNHNV, YYDKDF (reference sequence). Trimming took 5 bases from V and 2 from J; bases not matched to a gene: 12. There are 16 residues in the CDR3. CDR3 DNA sequence: TGTGCCACCAGCGCACAAGTGACAGGGTGGGCCTACGAGCAGTACTTC. The encoded protein is CATSAQVTGWAYEQYF.